This TCR beta chain comes out of a study of identical twins. Note on this clonotype: Its matching antigen is unknown.

The CDR3 covers 15 residues. Germline CDR1 is SGHAT and CDR2 is FQNNGV. With 5 bases clipped from V and 7 bases from J, the junction kept 7 bases outside the gene matches. Unique molecular identifiers were present on cDNA, and template switching added a universal primer site. From the 5' RACE reads, TCRdb called clonotypes with MiXCR, one entry per CDR3 protein. The repertoire includes around 1.7 million distinct CDR3 sequences, less than 40% of them detected once, and approximately 0.25% sits in the top ten. Study-level points and caveats: Fewer insertions were carried by abundant cord blood beta clonotypes, but none was seen in memory repertoires.

This sequence was found in a newborn girl in good health. The sample consisted of cord blood. The chain couples TRBV11-2 to TRBJ2-2; 10 bases are shared with TRBD2. The CDR3 reads CASSKAGGLVGELFF. The CDR3 DNA sequence: TGTGCCAGCAGCAAAGCGGGGGGGCTGGTCGGGGAGCTGTTTTTT.